One and the same sample provided the 9 T cell receptor beta chains below, sequenced in a study of cytomegalovirus exposure and HLA in healthy donors. Measured with immunoSEQ multiplex PCR; TCRdb has only the in-frame clones, and not every one. The repertoire holds 150,000 to 200,000 clones, with roughly 81% as singletons. Material for sequencing was PBMCs. These TCRs come from a woman in her 30s in good health and CMV-seronegative.

The chain recombines TRBV7-8 with TRBJ2-7; D is uncertain. The CDR3 consists of 16 residues. The V gene lost 1 base and the J gene lost 5 bases, with 18 bases spanning the gap. Germline CDR1 reads SGHVS; CDR2 reads FQNEAQ. CDR3: CASSLVGPSESHEQYF. CDR3 nucleotide sequence: TGTGCCAGCAGCTTAGTGGGTCCCAGCGAGTCCCACGAGCAGTACTTC.

The chain carries TRBV27 and TRBJ2-7; D unresolved. The CDR3 has 17 amino acids. CDR1 is MNHEY, CDR2 SMNVEV, per germline (reference sequence). V gave up 2 bases and J gave up 2 bases, with 19 bases separating them. The CDR3 is CASSLKSKNPKTYEQYF. CDR3 sequence (DNA): TGTGCCAGCAGTTTAAAATCGAAAAACCCTAAAACCTACGAGCAGTACTTC.

V gene TRBV7-8 combines with J gene TRBJ2-2; the D is unclear. The CDR3 has 13 residues. The germline CDR1 and CDR2 sequences are SGHVS and FQNEAQ. Trimming stripped 6 bases from V and 6 bases from J, with 11 bases between. The CDR3 region has the DNA TGTGCCAGCAGTAAATCTTCGGCCGGGGAGCTGTTTTTT. Its translation is CASSKSSAGELFF.

The V and J genes are TRBV7-9 and TRBJ1-6; D call uncertain. V lost 0 bases and J 4 bases, leaving 10 bases between the germline ends. CDR3 length: 16 residues. CDR1 and CDR2 from the germline V gene are SEHNR and FQNEAQ (reference sequence). This CDR3 is CASSLAPGGYNSPLHF. The CDR3 region has the DNA TGTGCCAGCAGCTTAGCGCCAGGAGGTTATAATTCACCCCTCCACTTT.

This clone was detected only a few times. J is TRBJ2-1 and V is TRBV30, with D perhaps TRBD2 (5 bases). V shed 6 bases and J shed 8 bases, with 8 bases lying between them. This CDR3 spans 10 amino acids. Germline loops: CDR1 GTSNPN, CDR2 SVGIG (reference sequence). CDR3 in amino acids: CACSEDEQFF. The CDR3, as DNA: TGTGCCTGTTCGGAGGATGAGCAGTTCTTC.

The chain combines TRBV10-3 with TRBJ1-2, with 11 positions matching TRBD1. The CDR3 runs 15 residues. V shed 3 bases, J shed 5 bases, and the junction held 5 bases outside the gene matches. In germline, CDR1 is ENHRY, CDR2 SYGVKD. CDR3 DNA sequence: TGTGCCATCAGTGACCCGGGACAGGGGGAGTATGGCTACACCTTC. Translated, it gives CAISDPGQGEYGYTF.

The chain uses TRBV5-4 and TRBJ1-1, with 11 bases matching TRBD1. Unmatched junction bases numbered 11, after V lost 2 bases and J lost 11 bases. There are 15 residues in the CDR3. From germline, CDR1 is SGHNT and CDR2 YYREEE (reference sequence). The DNA for the CDR3 is TGTGCCAGCAGCTTCCCGGGACAGGGGGTGTACGGGGCTTTCTTT. This gives the protein CASSFPGQGVYGAFF.

This clone has a handful of counts. The chain links TRBV7-8 to TRBJ1-5, with D hard to call. This CDR3 is built from 15 residues. Trimming took 3 bases from V and 1 from J, leaving 10 bases between them. Germline CDR1 reads SGHVS; CDR2 reads FQNEAQ. CDR3 in DNA: TGTGCCAGCAGCTTGGGTTCGGGAAGCAATCAGCCCCAGCATTTT. Translating it yields CASSLGSGSNQPQHF.

The chain employs TRBV30 and TRBJ1-5; 9 bases line up with TRBD1. The CDR3 contains 13 residues. Per germline, CDR1 GTSNPN and CDR2 SVGIG (reference sequence). Trimming removed 6 bases from V and 1 base from J; junction bases left unmatched: 1. The DNA for the CDR3 is TGTGCCTGCACAGGGGGCAGCAATCAGCCCCAGCATTTT. This sequence encodes CACTGGSNQPQHF.